This T cell receptor beta chain was sequenced for a study of blood T cell repertoires in COVID-19. Across the whole study: From T cells, B-cell-depleted T cells, or PBMCs came the material, which was cDNA or gDNA.

V lost 2 bases and J lost 6, with 16 bases in between. Germline V CDR1 and CDR2: MNHEY, SMNVEV (reference sequence). This CDR3 comprises 15 residues. Per the original methods: The assay estimated nucleated cells by amplifying reference gene primers. Clones were read by immunoSEQ multiplex PCR, and TCRdb kept only the in-frame ones, dropping some. V and J calls and clone size follow that table, whereas D and trimming were derived from the DNA. The sample contains 150,000 or so clones, roughly four fifths of which appear only once. The J gene is TRBJ1-2, the V gene TRBV27, with a possible D match to TRBD1 (6 bases). The receptor comes from a human donor with acute or convalescent COVID-19. The donor label of this sample is uncertain. The sample was peripheral blood. The CDR3 region has the DNA TGTGCCAGCAGTTTAACTTTCAGGGGTCTCGATGGCTACACCTTC. This gives the protein CASSLTFRGLDGYTF.